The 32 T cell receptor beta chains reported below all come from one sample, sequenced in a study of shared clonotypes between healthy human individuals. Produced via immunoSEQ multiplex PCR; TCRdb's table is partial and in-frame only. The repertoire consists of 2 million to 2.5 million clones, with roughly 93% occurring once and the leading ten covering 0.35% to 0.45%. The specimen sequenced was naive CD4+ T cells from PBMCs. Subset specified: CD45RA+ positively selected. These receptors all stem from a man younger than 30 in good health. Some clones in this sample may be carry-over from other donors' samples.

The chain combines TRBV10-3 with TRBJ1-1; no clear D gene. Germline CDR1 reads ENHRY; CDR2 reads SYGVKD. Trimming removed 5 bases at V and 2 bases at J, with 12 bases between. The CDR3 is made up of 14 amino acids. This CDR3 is CAISRTGINTEAFF. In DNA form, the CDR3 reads TGTGCCATCAGTAGAACCGGAATCAACACTGAAGCTTTCTTT.

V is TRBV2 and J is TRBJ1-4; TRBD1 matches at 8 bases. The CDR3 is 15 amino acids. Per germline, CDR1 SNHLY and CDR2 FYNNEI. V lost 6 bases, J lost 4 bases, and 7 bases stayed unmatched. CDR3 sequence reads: CASRPDRAGNEKLFF. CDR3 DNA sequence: TGTGCCAGCAGACCGGACAGGGCCGGTAATGAAAAACTGTTTTTT.

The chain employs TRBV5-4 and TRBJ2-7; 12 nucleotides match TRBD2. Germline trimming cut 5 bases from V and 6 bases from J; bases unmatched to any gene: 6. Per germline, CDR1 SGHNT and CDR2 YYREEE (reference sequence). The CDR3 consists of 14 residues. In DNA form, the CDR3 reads TGTGCCAGCAGAGAGACTAGCGGGAGCACCGAGCAGTACTTC. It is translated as CASRETSGSTEQYF.

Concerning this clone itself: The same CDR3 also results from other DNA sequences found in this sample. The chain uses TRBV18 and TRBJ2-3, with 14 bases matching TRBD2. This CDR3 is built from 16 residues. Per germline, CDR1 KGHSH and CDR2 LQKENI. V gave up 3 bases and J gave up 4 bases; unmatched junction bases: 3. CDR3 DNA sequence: TGTGCCAGCTCACCGGGGACTAGCGGGAGCGCAGATACGCAGTATTTT. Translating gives CASSPGTSGSADTQYF. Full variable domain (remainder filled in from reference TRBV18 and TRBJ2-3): NAGVMQNPRHLVRRRGQEARLRCSPMKGHSHVYWYRQLPEEGLKFMVYLQKENIIDESGMPKERFSAEFPKEGPSILRIQQVVRGDSAAYFCASSPGTSGSADTQYFGPGTRLTVL.

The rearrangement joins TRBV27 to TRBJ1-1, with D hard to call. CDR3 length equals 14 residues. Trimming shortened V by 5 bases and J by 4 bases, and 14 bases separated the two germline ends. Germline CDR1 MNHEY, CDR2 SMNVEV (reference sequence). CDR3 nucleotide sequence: TGTGCCAGCAGTAGAAGCCCCCCGGGCACTGAAGCTTTCTTT. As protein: CASSRSPPGTEAFF.

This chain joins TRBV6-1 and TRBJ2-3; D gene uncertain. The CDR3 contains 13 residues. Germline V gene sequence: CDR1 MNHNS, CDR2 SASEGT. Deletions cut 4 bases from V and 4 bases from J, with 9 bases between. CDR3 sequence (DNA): TGTGCCAGCAGTGGGACCCTCCCAGATACGCAGTATTTT. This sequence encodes CASSGTLPDTQYF.

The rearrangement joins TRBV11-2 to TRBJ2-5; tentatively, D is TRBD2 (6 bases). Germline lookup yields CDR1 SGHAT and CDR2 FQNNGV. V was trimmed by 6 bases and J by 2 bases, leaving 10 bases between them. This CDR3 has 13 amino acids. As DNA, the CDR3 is TGTGCCAGCAGGCAAGCGGGTCAAGAGACCCAGTACTTC. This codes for CASRQAGQETQYF.

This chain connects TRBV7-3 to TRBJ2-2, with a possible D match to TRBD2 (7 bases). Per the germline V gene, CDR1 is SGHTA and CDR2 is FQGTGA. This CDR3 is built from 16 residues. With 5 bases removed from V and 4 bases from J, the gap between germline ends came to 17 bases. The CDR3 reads CASSPPGGAATGELFF. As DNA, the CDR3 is TGTGCCAGCAGCCCCCCTGGGGGGGCGGCCACCGGGGAGCTGTTTTTT. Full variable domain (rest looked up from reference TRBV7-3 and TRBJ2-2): GAGVSQTPSNKVTEKGKYVELRCDPISGHTALYWYRQSLGQGPEFLIYFQGTGAADDSGLPNDRFFAVRPEGSVSTLKIQRTERGDSAVYLCASSPPGGAATGELFFGEGSRLTVL.

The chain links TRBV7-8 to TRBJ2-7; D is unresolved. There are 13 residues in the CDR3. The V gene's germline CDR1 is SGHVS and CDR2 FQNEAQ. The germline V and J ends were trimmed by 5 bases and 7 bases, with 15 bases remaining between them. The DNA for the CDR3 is TGTGCCAGCAGCGTCCCCCCCCCGGCGGAGCAGTACTTC. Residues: CASSVPPPAEQYF.

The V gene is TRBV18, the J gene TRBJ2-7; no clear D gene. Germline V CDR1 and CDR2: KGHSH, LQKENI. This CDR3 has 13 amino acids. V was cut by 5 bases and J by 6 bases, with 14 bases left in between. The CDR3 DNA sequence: TGTGCCAGCTCATCATTTGCAGGACGCGAGCAGTACTTC. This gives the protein CASSSFAGREQYF.

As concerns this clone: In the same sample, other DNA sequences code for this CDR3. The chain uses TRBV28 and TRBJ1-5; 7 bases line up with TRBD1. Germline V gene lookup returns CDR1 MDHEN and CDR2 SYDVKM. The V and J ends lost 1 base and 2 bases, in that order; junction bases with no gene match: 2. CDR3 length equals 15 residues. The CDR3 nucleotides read TGTGCCAGCAGTTTATATGACAGGGGCAATCAGCCCCAGCATTTT. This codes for CASSLYDRGNQPQHF.

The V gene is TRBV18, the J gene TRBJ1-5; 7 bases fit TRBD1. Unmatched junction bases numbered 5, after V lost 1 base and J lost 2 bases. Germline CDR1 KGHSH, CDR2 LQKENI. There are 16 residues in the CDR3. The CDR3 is CASSPQGAVRNQPQHF. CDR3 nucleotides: TGTGCCAGCTCACCACAGGGGGCCGTACGCAATCAGCCCCAGCATTTT.

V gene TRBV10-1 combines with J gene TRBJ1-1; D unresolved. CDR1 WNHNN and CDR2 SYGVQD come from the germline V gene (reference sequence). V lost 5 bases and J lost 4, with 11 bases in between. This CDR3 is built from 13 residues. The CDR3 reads CASSRVLGTEAFF. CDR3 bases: TGCGCCAGCAGTAGGGTCTTGGGCACTGAAGCTTTCTTT.

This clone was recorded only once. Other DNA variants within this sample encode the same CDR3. The CDR3 loop is CASSRRYEQYF. CDR3 DNA sequence: TGTGCCAGCAGCAGGAGGTACGAGCAGTACTTC. The chain combines TRBV28 with TRBJ2-7, with D perhaps matching TRBD2 (5 bases). The CDR3 is 11 residues long. Germline V gene sequence: CDR1 MDHEN, CDR2 SYDVKM. V dropped 6 bases and J dropped 4 bases, with 7 bases sitting between them.

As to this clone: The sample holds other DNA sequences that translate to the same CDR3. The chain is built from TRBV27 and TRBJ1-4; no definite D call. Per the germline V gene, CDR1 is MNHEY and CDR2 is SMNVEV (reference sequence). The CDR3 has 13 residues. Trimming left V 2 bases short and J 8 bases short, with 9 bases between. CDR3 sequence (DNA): TGTGCCAGCAGTTTAAGGGTGGGGGAAAAACTGTTTTTT. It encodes CASSLRVGEKLFF.

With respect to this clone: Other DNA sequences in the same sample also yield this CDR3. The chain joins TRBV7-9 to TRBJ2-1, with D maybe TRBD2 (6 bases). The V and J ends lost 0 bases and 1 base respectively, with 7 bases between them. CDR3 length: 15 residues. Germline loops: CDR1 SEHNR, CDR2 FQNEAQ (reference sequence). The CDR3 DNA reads TGTGCCAGCAGCTTAGCGCGGGGTTCCTACAATGAGCAGTTCTTC. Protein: CASSLARGSYNEQFF.

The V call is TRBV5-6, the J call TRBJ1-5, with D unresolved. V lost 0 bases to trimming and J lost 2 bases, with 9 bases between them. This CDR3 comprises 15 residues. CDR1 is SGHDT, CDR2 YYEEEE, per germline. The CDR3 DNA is TGTGCCAGCAGCTTGGGTTGGGAAGGCAATCAGCCCCAGCATTTT. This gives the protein CASSLGWEGNQPQHF.

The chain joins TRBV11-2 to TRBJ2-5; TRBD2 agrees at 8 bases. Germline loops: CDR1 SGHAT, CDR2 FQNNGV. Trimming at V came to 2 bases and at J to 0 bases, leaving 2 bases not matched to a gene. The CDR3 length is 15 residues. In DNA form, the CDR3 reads TGTGCCAGCAGCTTACTAGCGGGCGACCAAGAGACCCAGTACTTC. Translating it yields CASSLLAGDQETQYF.

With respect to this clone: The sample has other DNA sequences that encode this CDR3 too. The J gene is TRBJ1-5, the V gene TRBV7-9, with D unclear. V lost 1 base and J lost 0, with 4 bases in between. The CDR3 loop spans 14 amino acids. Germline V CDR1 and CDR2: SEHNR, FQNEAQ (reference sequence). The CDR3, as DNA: TGTGCCAGCAGCTTAGATCATAGCAATCAGCCCCAGCATTTT. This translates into CASSLDHSNQPQHF. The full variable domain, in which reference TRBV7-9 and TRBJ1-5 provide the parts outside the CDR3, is DTGVSQNPRHKITKRGQNVTFRCDPISEHNRLYWYRQTLGQGPEFLTYFQNEAQLEKSRLLSDRFSAERPKGSFSTLEIQRTEQGDSAMYLCASSLDHSNQPQHFGDGTRLSIL.

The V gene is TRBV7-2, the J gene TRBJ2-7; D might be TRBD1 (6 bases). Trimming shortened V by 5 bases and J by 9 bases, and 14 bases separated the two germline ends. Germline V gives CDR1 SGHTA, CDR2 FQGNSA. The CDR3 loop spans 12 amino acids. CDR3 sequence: CASSTQGKWQYF. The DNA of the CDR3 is TGTGCCAGCAGCACCCAGGGGAAGTGGCAGTACTTC.

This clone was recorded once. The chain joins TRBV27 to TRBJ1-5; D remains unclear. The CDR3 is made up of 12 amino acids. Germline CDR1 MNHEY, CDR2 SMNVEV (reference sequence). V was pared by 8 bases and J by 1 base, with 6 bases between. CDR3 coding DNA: TGTGCCAGCTGTTGGAGCAATCAGCCCCAGCATTTT. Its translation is CASCWSNQPQHF.

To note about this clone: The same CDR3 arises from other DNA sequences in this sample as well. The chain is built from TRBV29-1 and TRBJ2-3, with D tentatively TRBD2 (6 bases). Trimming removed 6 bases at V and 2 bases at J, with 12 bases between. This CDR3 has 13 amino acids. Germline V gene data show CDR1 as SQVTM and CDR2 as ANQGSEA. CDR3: CSVAGTYTDTQYF. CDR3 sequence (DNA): TGCAGCGTCGCCGGGACTTACACAGATACGCAGTATTTT.

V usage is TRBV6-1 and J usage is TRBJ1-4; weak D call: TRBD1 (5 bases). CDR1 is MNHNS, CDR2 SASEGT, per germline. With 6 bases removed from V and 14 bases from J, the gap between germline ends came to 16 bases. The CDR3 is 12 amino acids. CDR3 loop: CASRESGTRLFF. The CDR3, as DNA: TGTGCCAGCAGGGAATCCGGGACTCGTCTGTTTTTT.

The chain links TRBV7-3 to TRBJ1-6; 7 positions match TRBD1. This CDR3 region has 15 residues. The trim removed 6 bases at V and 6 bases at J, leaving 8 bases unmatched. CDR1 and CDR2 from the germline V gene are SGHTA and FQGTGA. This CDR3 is CASSPTGARNSPLHF. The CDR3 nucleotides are TGTGCCAGCAGTCCCACAGGGGCCCGTAATTCACCCCTCCACTTT.

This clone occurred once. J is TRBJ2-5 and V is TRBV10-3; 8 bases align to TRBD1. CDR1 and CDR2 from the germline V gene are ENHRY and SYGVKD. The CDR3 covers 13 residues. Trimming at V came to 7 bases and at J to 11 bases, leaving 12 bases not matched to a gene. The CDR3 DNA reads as TGTGCCATCACCCCGGGACAGGCCGGTGAGCAGTACTTC. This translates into CAITPGQAGEQYF.

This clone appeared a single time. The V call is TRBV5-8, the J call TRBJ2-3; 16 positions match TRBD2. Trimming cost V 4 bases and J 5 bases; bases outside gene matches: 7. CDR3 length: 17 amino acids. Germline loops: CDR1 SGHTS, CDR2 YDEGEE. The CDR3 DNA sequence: TGTGCCAGCAGCAAGGGACTAGCGGGAGGGCCGGTAGATACGCAGTATTTT. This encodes CASSKGLAGGPVDTQYF.

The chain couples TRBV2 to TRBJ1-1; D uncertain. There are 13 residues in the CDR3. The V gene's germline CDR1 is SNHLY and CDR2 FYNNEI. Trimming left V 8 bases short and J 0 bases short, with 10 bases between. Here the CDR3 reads CASGHEVNTEAFF. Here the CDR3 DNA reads TGTGCCAGCGGGCACGAGGTGAACACTGAAGCTTTCTTT.

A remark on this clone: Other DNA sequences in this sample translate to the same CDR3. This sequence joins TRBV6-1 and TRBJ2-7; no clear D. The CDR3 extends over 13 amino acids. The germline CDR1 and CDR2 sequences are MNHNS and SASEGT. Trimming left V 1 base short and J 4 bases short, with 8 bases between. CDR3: CASSEGVTYEQYF. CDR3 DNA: TGTGCCAGCAGTGAAGGGGTCACTTACGAGCAGTACTTC.

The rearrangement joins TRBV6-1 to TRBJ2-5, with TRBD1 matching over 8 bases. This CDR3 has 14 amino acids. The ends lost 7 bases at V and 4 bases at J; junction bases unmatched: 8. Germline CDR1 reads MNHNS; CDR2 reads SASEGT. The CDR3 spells CASNPDRARETQYF. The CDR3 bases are TGTGCCAGCAATCCGGACAGGGCCCGAGAGACCCAGTACTTC.

In DNA form, the CDR3 reads TGTGCCAGCAGGCCCGGGGGGAGCTCCTACAATGAGCAGTTCTTC. Translating gives CASRPGGSSYNEQFF. The chain employs TRBV6-5 and TRBJ2-1; 7 bases align to TRBD2. The V segment lost 6 bases and the J segment 0 bases; nucleotides outside the gene matches: 5. Germline CDR1 reads MNHEY; CDR2 reads SVGAGI. The CDR3 loop spans 15 amino acids.

This chain's CDR3 is CASRRDRGRHTGELFF. CDR3 coding DNA: TGTGCCAGCAGGCGTGACAGGGGGCGCCACACCGGGGAGCTGTTTTTT. The chain has TRBV6-6 and TRBJ2-2; 10 bases fit TRBD1. CDR3 size: 16 residues. CDR1 and CDR2 (germline): MNHNY, SVGAGI (reference sequence). Trimming cost V 6 bases and J 3 bases; bases outside gene matches: 7.

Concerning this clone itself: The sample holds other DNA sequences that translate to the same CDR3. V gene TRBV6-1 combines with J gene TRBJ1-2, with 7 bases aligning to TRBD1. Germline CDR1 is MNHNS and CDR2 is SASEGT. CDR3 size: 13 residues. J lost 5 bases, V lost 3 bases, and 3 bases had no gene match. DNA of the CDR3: TGTGCCAGCAGTGAGGCAGGGGGATATGGCTACACCTTC. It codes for CASSEAGGYGYTF.